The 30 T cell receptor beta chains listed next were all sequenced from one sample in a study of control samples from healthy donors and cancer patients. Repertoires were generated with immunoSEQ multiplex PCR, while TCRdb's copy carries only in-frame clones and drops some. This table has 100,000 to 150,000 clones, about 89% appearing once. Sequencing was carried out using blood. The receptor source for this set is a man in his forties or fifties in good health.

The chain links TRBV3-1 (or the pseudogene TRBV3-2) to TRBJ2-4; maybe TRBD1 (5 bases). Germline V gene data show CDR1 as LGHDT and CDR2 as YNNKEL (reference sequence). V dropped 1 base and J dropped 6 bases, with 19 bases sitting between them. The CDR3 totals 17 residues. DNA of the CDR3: TGTGCCAGCAGCCAAGGGGGCGGCCCCCTTTCCCCAAACATTCAGTACTTC. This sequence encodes CASSQGGGPLSPNIQYF.

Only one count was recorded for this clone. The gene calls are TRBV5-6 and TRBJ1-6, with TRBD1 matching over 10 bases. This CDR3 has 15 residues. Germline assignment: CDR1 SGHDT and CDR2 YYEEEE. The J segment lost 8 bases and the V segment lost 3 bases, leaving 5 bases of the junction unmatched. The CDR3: CASSSDRGPHSPLHF. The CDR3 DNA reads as TGTGCCAGCAGCTCAGACAGGGGGCCTCATTCACCCCTCCACTTT.

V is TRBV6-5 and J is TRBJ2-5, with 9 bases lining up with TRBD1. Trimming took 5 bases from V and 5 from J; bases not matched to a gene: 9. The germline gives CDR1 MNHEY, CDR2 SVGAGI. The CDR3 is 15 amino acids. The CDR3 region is CASSPWTGDSETQYF. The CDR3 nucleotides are TGTGCCAGCAGTCCATGGACAGGGGATAGCGAGACCCAGTACTTC.

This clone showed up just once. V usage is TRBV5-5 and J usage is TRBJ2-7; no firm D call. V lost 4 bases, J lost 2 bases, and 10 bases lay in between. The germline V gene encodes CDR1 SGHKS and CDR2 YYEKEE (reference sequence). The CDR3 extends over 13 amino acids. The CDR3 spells CASSPPTTYEQYF. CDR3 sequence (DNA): TGTGCCAGCAGCCCCCCTACGACCTACGAGCAGTACTTC.

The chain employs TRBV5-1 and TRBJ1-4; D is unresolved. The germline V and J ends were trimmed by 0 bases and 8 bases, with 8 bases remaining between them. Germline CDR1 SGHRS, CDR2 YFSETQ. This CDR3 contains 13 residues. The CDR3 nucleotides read TGCGCCAGCAGCTTGGTTACAGACGAAAAACTGTTTTTT. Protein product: CASSLVTDEKLFF. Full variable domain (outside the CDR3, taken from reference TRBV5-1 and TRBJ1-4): KAGVTQTPRYLIKTRGQQVTLSCSPISGHRSVSWYQQTPGQGLQFLFEYFSETQRNKGNFPGRFSGRQFSNSRSEMNVSTLELGDSALYLCASSLVTDEKLFFGSGTQLSVL.

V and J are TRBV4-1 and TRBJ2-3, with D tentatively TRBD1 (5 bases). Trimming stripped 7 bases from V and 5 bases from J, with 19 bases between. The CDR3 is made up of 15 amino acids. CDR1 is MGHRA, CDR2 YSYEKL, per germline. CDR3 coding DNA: TGCGCCAGCACCCATTCGAAGGGGCTCGGAGATACGCAGTATTTT. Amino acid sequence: CASTHSKGLGDTQYF.

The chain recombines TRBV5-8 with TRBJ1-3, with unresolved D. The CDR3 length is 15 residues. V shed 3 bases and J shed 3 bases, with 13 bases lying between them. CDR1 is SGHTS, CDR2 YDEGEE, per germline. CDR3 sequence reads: CASSWGGGSGNTIYF. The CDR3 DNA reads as TGTGCCAGCAGCTGGGGAGGAGGGAGTGGAAACACCATATATTTT.

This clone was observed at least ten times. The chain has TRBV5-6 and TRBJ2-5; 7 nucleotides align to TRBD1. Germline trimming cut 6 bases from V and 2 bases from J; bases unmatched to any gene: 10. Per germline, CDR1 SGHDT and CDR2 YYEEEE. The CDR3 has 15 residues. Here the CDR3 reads CASNRQGRLQETQYF. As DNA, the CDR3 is TGTGCCAGCAACAGACAGGGTCGTCTTCAAGAGACCCAGTACTTC.

This CDR3 is CASSLGMNRVNTEAFF. Here the CDR3 DNA reads TGTGCCAGCAGCTTAGGTATGAACAGGGTGAACACTGAAGCTTTCTTT. V is TRBV7-6 and J is TRBJ1-1; D is possibly TRBD1 (6 bases). Looked up from germline, CDR1 is SGHVS and CDR2 is FNYEAQ. The V end lost 1 base, the J end lost 0 bases, and 12 bases lay between the germline ends. The CDR3 spans 16 residues.

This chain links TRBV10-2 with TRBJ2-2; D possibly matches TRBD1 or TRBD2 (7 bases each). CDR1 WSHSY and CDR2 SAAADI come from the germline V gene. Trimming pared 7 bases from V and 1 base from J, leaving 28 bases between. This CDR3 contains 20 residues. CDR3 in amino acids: CASTGRGRGLISGNTGELFF. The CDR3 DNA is TGCGCCAGCACAGGTCGTGGGAGGGGGCTGATTTCGGGGAACACCGGGGAGCTGTTTTTT.

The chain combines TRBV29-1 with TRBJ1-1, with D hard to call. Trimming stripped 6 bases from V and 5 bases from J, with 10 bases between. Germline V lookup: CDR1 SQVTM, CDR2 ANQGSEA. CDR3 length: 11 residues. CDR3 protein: CSVRRGTEAFF. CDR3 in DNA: TGCAGCGTCCGACGGGGAACTGAAGCTTTCTTT.

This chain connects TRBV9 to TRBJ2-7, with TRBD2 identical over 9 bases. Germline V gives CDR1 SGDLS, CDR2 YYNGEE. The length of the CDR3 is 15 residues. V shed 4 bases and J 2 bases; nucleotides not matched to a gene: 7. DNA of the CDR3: TGTGCCAGCAGCTCTTCGAGCGGGGGGACCTACGAGCAGTACTTC. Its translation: CASSSSSGGTYEQYF.

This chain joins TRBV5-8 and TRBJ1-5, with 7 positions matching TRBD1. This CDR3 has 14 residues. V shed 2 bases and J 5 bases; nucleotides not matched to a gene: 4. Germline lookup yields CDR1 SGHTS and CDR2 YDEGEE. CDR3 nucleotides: TGTGCCAGCAGCTTACGACAGGGATATCAGCCCCAGCATTTT. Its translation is CASSLRQGYQPQHF. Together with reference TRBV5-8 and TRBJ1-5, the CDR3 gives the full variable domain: EAGVTQSPTHLIKTRGQQATLRCSPISGHTSVYWYQQALGLGLQFLLWYDEGEERNRGNFPPRFSGRQFPNYSSELNVNALELEDSALYLCASSLRQGYQPQHFGDGTRLSIL.

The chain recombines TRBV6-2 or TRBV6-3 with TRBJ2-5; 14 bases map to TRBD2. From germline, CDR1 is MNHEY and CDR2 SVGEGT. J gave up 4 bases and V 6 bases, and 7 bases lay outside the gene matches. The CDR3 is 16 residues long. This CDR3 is CASSDPTSGGGETQYF. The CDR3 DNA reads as TGTGCCAGCAGCGACCCGACTAGCGGGGGGGGAGAGACCCAGTACTTC.

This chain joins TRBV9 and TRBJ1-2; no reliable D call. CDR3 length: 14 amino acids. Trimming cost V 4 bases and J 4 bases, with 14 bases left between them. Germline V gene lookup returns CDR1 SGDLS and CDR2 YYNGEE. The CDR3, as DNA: TGTGCCAGCAGCAGCACACAGTTGTTCTATGGCTACACCTTC. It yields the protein CASSSTQLFYGYTF.

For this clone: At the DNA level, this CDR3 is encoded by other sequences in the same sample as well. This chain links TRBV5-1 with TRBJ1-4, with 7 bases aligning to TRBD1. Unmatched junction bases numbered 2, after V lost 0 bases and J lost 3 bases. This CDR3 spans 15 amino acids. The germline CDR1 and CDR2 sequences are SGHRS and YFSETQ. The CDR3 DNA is TGCGCCAGCAGCTTGGCAGGGACAGCTAATGAAAAACTGTTTTTT. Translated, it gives CASSLAGTANEKLFF.

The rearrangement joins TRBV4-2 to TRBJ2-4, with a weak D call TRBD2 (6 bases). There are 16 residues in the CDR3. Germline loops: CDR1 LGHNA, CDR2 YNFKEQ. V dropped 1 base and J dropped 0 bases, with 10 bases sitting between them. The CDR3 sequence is CASSQVGTSAKNIQYF. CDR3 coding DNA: TGTGCCAGCAGCCAAGTCGGGACTTCAGCCAAAAACATTCAGTACTTC.

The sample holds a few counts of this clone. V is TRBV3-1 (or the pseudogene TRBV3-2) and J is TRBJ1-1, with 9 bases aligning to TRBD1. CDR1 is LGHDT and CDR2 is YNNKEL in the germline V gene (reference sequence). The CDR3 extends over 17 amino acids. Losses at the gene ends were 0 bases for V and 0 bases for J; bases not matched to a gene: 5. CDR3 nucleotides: TGTGCCAGCAGCCAAGAGGGGACAGGGAAAATGAACACTGAAGCTTTCTTT. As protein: CASSQEGTGKMNTEAFF.

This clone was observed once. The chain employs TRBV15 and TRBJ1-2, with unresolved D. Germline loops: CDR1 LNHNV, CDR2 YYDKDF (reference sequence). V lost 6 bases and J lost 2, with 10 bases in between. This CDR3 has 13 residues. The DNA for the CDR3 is TGTGCCACCAGTTCCGACAAGAACTATGGCTACACCTTC. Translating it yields CATSSDKNYGYTF.

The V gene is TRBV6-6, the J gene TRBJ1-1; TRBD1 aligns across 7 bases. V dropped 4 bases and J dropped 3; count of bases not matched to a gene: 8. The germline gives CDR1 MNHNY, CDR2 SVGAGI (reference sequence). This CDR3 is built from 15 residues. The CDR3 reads CASSWTKGADTEAFF. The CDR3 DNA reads TGTGCCAGCAGTTGGACCAAGGGGGCCGACACTGAAGCTTTCTTT.

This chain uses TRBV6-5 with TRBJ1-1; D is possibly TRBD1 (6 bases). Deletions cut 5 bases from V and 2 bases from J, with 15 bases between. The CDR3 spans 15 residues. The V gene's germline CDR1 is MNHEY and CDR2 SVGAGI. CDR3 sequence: CASSTSGTINTEAFF. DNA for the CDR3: TGTGCCAGCAGTACTTCCGGGACAATCAACACTGAAGCTTTCTTT.

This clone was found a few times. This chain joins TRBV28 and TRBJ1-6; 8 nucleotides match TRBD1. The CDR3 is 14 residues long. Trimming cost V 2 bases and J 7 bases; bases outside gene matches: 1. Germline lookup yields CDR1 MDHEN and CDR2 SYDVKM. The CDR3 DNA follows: TGTGCCAGCAGTTTACAGGGGGCAAATTCACCCCTCCACTTT. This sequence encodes CASSLQGANSPLHF.

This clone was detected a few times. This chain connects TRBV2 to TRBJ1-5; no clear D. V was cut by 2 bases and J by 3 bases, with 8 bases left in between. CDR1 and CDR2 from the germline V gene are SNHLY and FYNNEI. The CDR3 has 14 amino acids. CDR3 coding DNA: TGTGCCAGCAGTGAATTCGCCCCCAATCAGCCCCAGCATTTT. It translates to CASSEFAPNQPQHF.

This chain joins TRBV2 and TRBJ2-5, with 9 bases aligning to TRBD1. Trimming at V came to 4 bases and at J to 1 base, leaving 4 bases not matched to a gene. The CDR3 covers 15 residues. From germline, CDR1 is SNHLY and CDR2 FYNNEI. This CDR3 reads CASSVGQGRQETQYF. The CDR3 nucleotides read TGTGCCAGCAGTGTGGGACAGGGACGCCAAGAGACCCAGTACTTC.

CDR3 DNA sequence: TGTGCCAGTAGTATAAGAACTAGCGGGGGGTCAAATGAGCAGTTCTTC. Translated: CASSIRTSGGSNEQFF. The J gene is TRBJ2-1, the V gene TRBV19; 12 bases map to TRBD2. Looked up from germline, CDR1 is LNHDA and CDR2 is SQIVND (reference sequence). This CDR3 has 16 residues. V trimming: 2 bases; J trimming: 7 bases; junction bases outside the gene matches: 6.

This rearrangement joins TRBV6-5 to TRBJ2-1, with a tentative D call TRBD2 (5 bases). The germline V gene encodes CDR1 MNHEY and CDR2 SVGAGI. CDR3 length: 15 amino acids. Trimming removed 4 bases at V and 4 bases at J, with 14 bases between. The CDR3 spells CASSSGPGGYNEQFF. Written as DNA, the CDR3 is TGTGCCAGCAGTTCCGGCCCAGGAGGTTACAATGAGCAGTTCTTC.

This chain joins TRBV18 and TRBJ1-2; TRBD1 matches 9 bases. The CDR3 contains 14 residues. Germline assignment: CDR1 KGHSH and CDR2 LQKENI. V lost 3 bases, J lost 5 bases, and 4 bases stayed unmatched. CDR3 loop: CASSPNGQGYGYTF. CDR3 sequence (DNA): TGTGCCAGCTCACCTAACGGACAGGGGTATGGCTACACCTTC.

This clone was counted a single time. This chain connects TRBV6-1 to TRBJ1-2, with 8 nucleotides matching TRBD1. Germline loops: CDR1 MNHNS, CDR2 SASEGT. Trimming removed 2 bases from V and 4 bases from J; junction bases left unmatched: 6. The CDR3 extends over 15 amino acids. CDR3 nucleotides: TGTGCCAGCAGTGAATGGACAGGGAGGGTCTATGGCTACACCTTC. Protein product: CASSEWTGRVYGYTF.

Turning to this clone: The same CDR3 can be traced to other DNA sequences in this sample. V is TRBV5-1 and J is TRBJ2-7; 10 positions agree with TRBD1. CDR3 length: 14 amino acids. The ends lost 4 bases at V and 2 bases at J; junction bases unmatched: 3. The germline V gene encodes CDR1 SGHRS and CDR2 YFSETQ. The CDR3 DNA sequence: TGCGCCAGCAGCGCGGGACAGGGGACCTACGAGCAGTACTTC. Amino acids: CASSAGQGTYEQYF.

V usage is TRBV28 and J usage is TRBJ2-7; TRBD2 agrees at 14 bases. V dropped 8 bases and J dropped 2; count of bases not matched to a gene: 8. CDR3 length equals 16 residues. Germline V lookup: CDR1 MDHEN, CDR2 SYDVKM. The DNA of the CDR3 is TGTGCCAGCCCCCCCCCGGGACTAGCGGGGGCCTACGAGCAGTACTTC. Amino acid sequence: CASPPPGLAGAYEQYF.